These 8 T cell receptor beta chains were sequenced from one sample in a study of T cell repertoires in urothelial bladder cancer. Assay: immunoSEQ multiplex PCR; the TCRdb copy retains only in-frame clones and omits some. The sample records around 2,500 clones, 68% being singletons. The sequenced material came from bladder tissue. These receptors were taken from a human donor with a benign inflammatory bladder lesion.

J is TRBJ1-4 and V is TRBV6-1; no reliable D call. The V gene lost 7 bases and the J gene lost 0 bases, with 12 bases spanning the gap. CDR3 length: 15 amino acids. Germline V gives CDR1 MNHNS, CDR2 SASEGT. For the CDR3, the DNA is TGTGCCAGCACCGGGGTCTATGCAACTAATGAAAAACTGTTTTTT. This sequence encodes CASTGVYATNEKLFF.

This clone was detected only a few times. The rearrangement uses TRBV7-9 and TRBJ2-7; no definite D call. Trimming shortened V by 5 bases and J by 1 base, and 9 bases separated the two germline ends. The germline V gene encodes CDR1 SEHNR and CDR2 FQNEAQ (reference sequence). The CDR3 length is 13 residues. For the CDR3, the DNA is TGTGCCAGCAGCGCATCCGGGTCCTACGAGCAGTACTTC. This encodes CASSASGSYEQYF.

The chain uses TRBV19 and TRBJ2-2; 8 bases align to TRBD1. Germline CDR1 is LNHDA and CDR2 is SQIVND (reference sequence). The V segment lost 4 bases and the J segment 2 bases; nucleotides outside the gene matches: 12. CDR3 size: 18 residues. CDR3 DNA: TGTGCCAGTAGTAGAACCGCCCGGGACAGGAGTAACACCGGGGAGCTGTTTTTT. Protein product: CASSRTARDRSNTGELFF.

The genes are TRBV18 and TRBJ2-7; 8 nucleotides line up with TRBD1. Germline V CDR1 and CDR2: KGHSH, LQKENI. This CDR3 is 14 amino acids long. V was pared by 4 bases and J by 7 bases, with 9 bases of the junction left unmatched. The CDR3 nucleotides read TGTGCCAGCTCACTTCAGGGACAGGCGGGAGAGCAGTACGTC. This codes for CASSLQGQAGEQYV.

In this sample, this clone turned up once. In nucleotides, the CDR3 is TGTGCCAGCAGCTTAGCCGGCGGCGGGGAGCTGTTTTTT. It yields the protein CASSLAGGGELFF. This rearrangement joins TRBV7-2 to TRBJ2-2; D is uncertain. Germline V lookup: CDR1 SGHTA, CDR2 FQGNSA. The CDR3 runs to 13 residues. Trimming removed 0 bases from V and 7 bases from J, with 6 bases in between.

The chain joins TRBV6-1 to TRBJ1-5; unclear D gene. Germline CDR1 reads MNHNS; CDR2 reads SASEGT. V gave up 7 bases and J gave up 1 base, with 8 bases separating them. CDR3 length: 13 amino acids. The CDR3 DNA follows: TGTGCCAGCACGTTGGAGAGCAATCAGCCCCAGCATTTT. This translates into CASTLESNQPQHF.

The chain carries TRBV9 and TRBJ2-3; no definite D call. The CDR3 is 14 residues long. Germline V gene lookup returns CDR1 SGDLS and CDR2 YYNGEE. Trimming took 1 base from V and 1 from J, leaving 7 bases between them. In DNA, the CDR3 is TGTGCCAGCAGCGTAATTCCTGGCACAGATACGCAGTATTTT. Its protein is CASSVIPGTDTQYF.

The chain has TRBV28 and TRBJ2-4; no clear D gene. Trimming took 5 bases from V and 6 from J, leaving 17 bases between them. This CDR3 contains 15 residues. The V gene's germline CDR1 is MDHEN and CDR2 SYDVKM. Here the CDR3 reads CASSPSGLRGNIQYF. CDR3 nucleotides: TGTGCCAGCAGTCCCTCCGGGCTTCGAGGAAACATTCAGTACTTC.